A single sample gave rise to the 10 T cell receptor beta chains below, sequenced in a study of blood T cell repertoires in COVID-19. Method: immunoSEQ multiplex PCR; TCRdb's copy keeps in-frame clones and lacks some. The sample contains under 500,000 clones, 87% of which appear only once. Input material: PBMCs or T cells enriched from blood (not recorded which). The source of these receptors is a woman aged 18 to 35 with acute COVID-19.

This sequence joins TRBV2 and TRBJ1-2; a possible D gene is TRBD1 (5 bases). V was clipped by 2 bases and J by 6 bases, with 19 bases between them. Germline-derived CDR1 and CDR2 are SNHLY and FYNNEI. The CDR3 contains 16 residues. CDR3: CASSESGWGVRNGYTF. The CDR3 DNA sequence: TGTGCCAGCAGTGAATCAGGGTGGGGCGTAAGAAATGGCTACACCTTC.

The chain is built from TRBV6-2 or TRBV6-3 and TRBJ2-5; TRBD1 agrees at 10 bases. The V segment lost 5 bases and the J segment 3 bases; nucleotides outside the gene matches: 9. Per the germline V gene, CDR1 is MNHEY and CDR2 is SVGEGT. The CDR3 extends over 16 amino acids. The CDR3 DNA is TGTGCCAGCAGTGCTCCCCGGGACAGGGGAAAAGAGACCCAGTACTTC. Its protein product is CASSAPRDRGKETQYF.

The CDR3 bases are TGTGCCAGCAGCCAAGTTGCGGGGGGCCTACAAGAGACCCAGTACTTC. Translating it yields CASSQVAGGLQETQYF. V gene TRBV3-1 (or the pseudogene TRBV3-2) combines with J gene TRBJ2-5; the match to TRBD2 covers 8 bases. The V gene end was trimmed by 1 base and the J gene end by 2 bases; junction bases not matched to a gene: 6. Germline CDR1 reads LGHDT; CDR2 reads YNNKEL (reference sequence). CDR3 length: 16 amino acids.

CDR3 DNA: TGTGCCATCGGGCCGGCGGACTACACAGATACGCAGTATTTT. This gives the protein CAIGPADYTDTQYF. The chain carries TRBV10-3 and TRBJ2-3, with D perhaps matching TRBD2 (6 bases). The CDR3 runs to 14 residues. The germline gives CDR1 ENHRY, CDR2 SYGVKD. V lost 8 bases to trimming and J lost 2 bases, with 14 bases between them.

V and J are TRBV4-3 and TRBJ2-7; the match to TRBD1 covers 7 bases. Germline V CDR1 and CDR2: LGHNA, YSLEER. After removal of 0 bases from V and 6 bases from J, the junction contained 5 bases not matched to a gene. The CDR3 is 14 residues long. The CDR3 sequence: CASSQDHNRGEQYF. In DNA, the CDR3 is TGCGCCAGCAGCCAAGACCATAACAGGGGCGAGCAGTACTTC.

The genes are TRBV19 and TRBJ1-6; D gene ambiguous. Trimming took 3 bases from V and 7 from J, leaving 7 bases between them. The CDR3 extends over 13 amino acids. From germline, CDR1 is LNHDA and CDR2 SQIVND (reference sequence). CDR3 DNA sequence: TGTGCCAGTAGTATGTCGTCGAATTCACCCCTCCACTTT. Amino acids: CASSMSSNSPLHF.

The CDR3 sequence is CASSWTDGGNTGELFF. CDR3 DNA: TGTGCCAGCAGTTGGACCGACGGGGGGAACACCGGGGAGCTGTTTTTT. The chain uses TRBV6-5 and TRBJ2-2; possibly TRBD2 for D (6 bases). This CDR3 is built from 16 residues. The V gene lost 4 bases and the J gene lost 1 base, with 13 bases spanning the gap. CDR1 MNHEY and CDR2 SVGAGI come from the germline V gene.

The rearrangement links TRBV20-1 to TRBJ1-2; tentatively, D is TRBD1 (5 bases). In germline, CDR1 is DFQATT, CDR2 SNEGSKA (reference sequence). There are 13 residues in the CDR3. Trimming took 3 bases from V and 8 from J, leaving 16 bases between them. CDR3: CSASRQGMGGYTF. The CDR3 nucleotides are TGCAGTGCTAGTCGGCAGGGAATGGGAGGCTACACCTTC.

The gene calls are TRBV6-5 and TRBJ1-2; 9 bases map to TRBD1. V trimming: 4 bases; J trimming: 8 bases; junction bases outside the gene matches: 5. This CDR3 contains 13 residues. Germline V gene lookup returns CDR1 MNHEY and CDR2 SVGAGI. As DNA, the CDR3 is TGTGCCAGCAGTTTACAGGGGGCGGAAGGCTACACCTTC. This codes for CASSLQGAEGYTF.

The chain links TRBV6-2 or TRBV6-3 to TRBJ1-5; no definite D call. The CDR3 runs to 13 residues. Germline V gene sequence: CDR1 MNHEY, CDR2 SVGEGT. The V and J ends lost 0 bases and 7 bases respectively, with 7 bases between them. The CDR3 loop is CASSYSSVQPQHF. CDR3 nucleotide sequence: TGTGCCAGCAGTTACTCGTCAGTACAGCCCCAGCATTTT.